These 14 T cell receptor beta chains were sequenced from one sample in a study of CD8 T cells in ankylosing spondylitis. TCRdb ran MiXCR on the 5' RACE reads and lists one entry per CDR3 protein. The sample lists about 300,000 distinct CDR3 sequences, 11% seen once, with about 10% in the top ten. The specimen was blood, either unsorted or a sorted T cell fraction (not recorded which). These TCRs come from a female donor with ankylosing spondylitis or in good health (not recorded which).

This clonotype was seen repeatedly, ten times or more. The V call is TRBV5-5, the J call TRBJ2-1; D is unresolved. Trimming removed 3 bases from V and 8 bases from J, with 12 bases in between. Per the germline V gene, CDR1 is SGHKS and CDR2 is YYEKEE (reference sequence). This CDR3 has 13 amino acids. CDR3 nucleotides: TGTGCCAGCAGCTCGTGGGCCCCGGATGAGCAGTTCTTC. Its protein product is CASSSWAPDEQFF.

This clonotype was seen ten or more times. The V gene is TRBV28, the J gene TRBJ1-2; D is uncertain. Germline CDR1 reads MDHEN; CDR2 reads SYDVKM. Trimming left V 10 bases short and J 1 base short, with 13 bases between. There are 13 residues in the CDR3. CDR3 in amino acids: CATLPGVNYGYTF. The CDR3 bases are TGTGCCACCCTGCCTGGAGTTAACTATGGCTACACCTTC.

CDR3 region: CASSLPGLAGVVGANVLTF. The CDR3 DNA reads as TGCGCCAGCAGCCTACCGGGACTAGCGGGAGTAGTTGGGGCCAACGTCCTGACTTTC. The V and J genes are TRBV5-1 and TRBJ2-6, with 14 nucleotides matching TRBD2. With V trimmed by 4 bases and J by 3 bases, 9 bases remained unmatched. Germline CDR1 and CDR2: SGHRS and YFSETQ. The CDR3 sequence is 19 residues long. The full variable domain, completed using reference TRBV5-1 and TRBJ2-6, is KAGVTQTPRYLIKTRGQQVTLSCSPISGHRSVSWYQQTPGQGLQFLFEYFSETQRNKGNFPGRFSGRQFSNSRSEMNVSTLELGDSALYLCASSLPGLAGVVGANVLTFGAGSRLTVL.

The chain carries TRBV5-5 and TRBJ1-2; weak D call: TRBD1 (5 bases). Germline V gene lookup returns CDR1 SGHKS and CDR2 YYEKEE (reference sequence). Trimming pared 2 bases from V and 6 bases from J, leaving 20 bases between. This CDR3 spans 16 amino acids. The CDR3 DNA reads as TGTGCCAGCAGCTTAACATCTGACAGCTGGAGGAATGGCTACACCTTC. This encodes CASSLTSDSWRNGYTF. The full variable domain, in which reference TRBV5-5 and TRBJ1-2 provide the parts outside the CDR3, is DAGVTQSPTHLIKTRGQQVTLRCSPISGHKSVSWYQQVLGQGPQFIFQYYEKEERGRGNFPDRFSARQFPNYSSELNVNALLLGDSALYLCASSLTSDSWRNGYTFGSGTRLTVV.

This chain links TRBV3-1 with TRBJ2-1; 10 bases match TRBD2. The V segment lost 2 bases and the J segment 4 bases; nucleotides outside the gene matches: 8. Per germline, CDR1 LGHDT and CDR2 YNNKEL (reference sequence). The CDR3 covers 17 residues. The DNA of the CDR3 is TGTGCCAGCAGCCAACGTCTAGCGGGGGACCCGTACAATGAGCAGTTCTTC. Translation: CASSQRLAGDPYNEQFF.

This clonotype occurred many times. The chain carries TRBV29-1 and TRBJ2-2; no firm D call. V shed 3 bases and J shed 7 bases, with 12 bases lying between them. Germline V gene sequence: CDR1 SQVTM, CDR2 ANQGSEA. The CDR3 covers 13 residues. CDR3 bases: TGCAGCGTTGATGCGGTCCCGGGCGGGGAGCTGTTTTTT. Translated: CSVDAVPGGELFF.

This clonotype was seen ten or more times. The DNA of the CDR3 is TGCAGTGGTCAGAGGGGCAATGAGCAGTTCTTC. Residues: CSGQRGNEQFF. The J gene is TRBJ2-1, the V gene TRBV20-1; either TRBD1 or TRBD2 may fit D (5 bases each). CDR1 is DFQATT, CDR2 SNEGSKA, per germline (reference sequence). V lost 7 bases and J 6 bases, leaving 10 bases between the germline ends. The CDR3 runs to 11 residues.

Only a few counts were recorded for this clonotype. The chain has TRBV30 and TRBJ1-5, with 8 positions matching TRBD1. This CDR3 comprises 13 residues. J lost 8 bases, V lost 1 base, and 4 bases had no gene match. Germline loops: CDR1 GTSNPN, CDR2 SVGIG (reference sequence). The CDR3 region is CAWSAGQEEPQHF. DNA for the CDR3: TGTGCCTGGAGTGCGGGACAGGAGGAGCCCCAGCATTTT. Looking up the rest from reference TRBV30 and TRBJ1-5 gives the full variable domain: SQTIHQWPATLVQPVGSPLSLECTVEGTSNPNLYWYRQAAGRGLQLLFYSVGIGQISSEVPQNLSASRPQDRQFILSSKKLLLSDSGFYLCAWSAGQEEPQHFGDGTRLSIL.

This clonotype has ten or more counts. The chain uses TRBV11-2 and TRBJ2-3; 7 nucleotides line up with TRBD1. The CDR3 runs 15 residues. The junction had 3 bases not matched to a gene; V was cut back by 3 bases and J by 0 bases. From germline, CDR1 is SGHAT and CDR2 FQNNGV. The CDR3 DNA sequence: TGTGCCAGCAGCTTTTGGGGACAGAGCACAGATACGCAGTATTTT. Translation: CASSFWGQSTDTQYF.

In its sample, this clonotype was seen many times. The chain joins TRBV5-1 to TRBJ2-1; 8 bases agree with TRBD1. Losses at the gene ends were 4 bases for V and 6 bases for J; bases not matched to a gene: 15. CDR3 length: 17 residues. Germline CDR1 SGHRS, CDR2 YFSETQ. The CDR3 DNA reads TGCGCCAGCAGCCCCGGACTTTGGCAGGGGGCAAGCAATGAGCAGTTCTTC. This gives the protein CASSPGLWQGASNEQFF.

The chain joins TRBV20-1 to TRBJ1-2; D ambiguous. Germline V gene sequence: CDR1 DFQATT, CDR2 SNEGSKA (reference sequence). V lost 2 bases to trimming and J lost 8 bases, with 27 bases between them. The CDR3 is 17 residues long. Here the CDR3 reads CSARPTSARPRPRGYTF. CDR3 DNA sequence: TGCAGTGCTAGACCGACAAGTGCGAGACCACGTCCCCGGGGCTACACCTTC.

This clonotype showed up just a few times. The chain combines TRBV7-2 with TRBJ2-7; TRBD1 agrees at 9 bases. Germline assignment: CDR1 SGHTA and CDR2 FQGNSA. The CDR3 extends over 15 amino acids. V was pared by 4 bases and J by 3 bases, with 7 bases of the junction left unmatched. The CDR3 is CASSSRTGAHYEQYF. CDR3 bases: TGTGCCAGCAGCTCCCGGACAGGGGCCCACTACGAGCAGTACTTC. The full variable domain, rest sourced from reference TRBV7-2 and TRBJ2-7, is GAGVSQSPSNKVTEKGKDVELRCDPISGHTALYWYRQSLGQGLEFLIYFQGNSAPDKSGLPSDRFSAERTGGSVSTLTIQRTQQEDSAVYLCASSSRTGAHYEQYFGPGTRLTVT.

This clonotype was counted many times. The DNA of the CDR3 is TGTGCCAGCAGCCGGTCCGGGGTCACAGATACGCAGTATTTT. Translating gives CASSRSGVTDTQYF. V is TRBV7-3 and J is TRBJ2-3, with D maybe TRBD2 (5 bases). Germline V CDR1 and CDR2: SGHTA, FQGTGA. The V end was cut by 5 bases, the J end by 2 bases, with 11 bases between. This CDR3 has 14 residues.

This clonotype was seen more than once but under ten times. V and J are TRBV6-6 and TRBJ2-5; D call uncertain. The germline V gene has CDR1 MNHNY and CDR2 SVGAGI (reference sequence). This CDR3 is built from 13 residues. The ends were cut back, 5 bases at V and 1 base at J, with 8 bases in the middle. The CDR3 spells CASSNRTQETQYF. CDR3 sequence (DNA): TGTGCCAGCAGTAACCGGACCCAAGAGACCCAGTACTTC.